One and the same sample provided the 22 T cell receptor beta chains below, sequenced in a study of blood T cell repertoires in COVID-19 (dated by TCRdb to the early 2020s). Preparation of the library involved the immunoSEQ multiplex PCR assay. TCRdb holds this immuneACCESS table with in-frame rearrangements only. Some clones are missing; in checked studies, unresolved V genes explain under half, and the rest has no known cause. The sample records 150,000 to 200,000 clones, under 85% of which are singletons. Together, the top ten hold 2.8% of the sample. The specimen was peripheral blood. Receptors originate from a man in his 70s with acute or convalescent COVID-19.

The chain combines TRBV10-3 with TRBJ1-1, with unresolved D. The length of the CDR3 is 13 residues. V was pared by 7 bases and J by 4 bases, with 13 bases between. Germline assignment: CDR1 ENHRY and CDR2 SYGVKD. Written as DNA, the CDR3 is TGTGCCATCAAAGACGGGAAGGGCACTGAAGCTTTCTTT. Its translation is CAIKDGKGTEAFF.

V gene TRBV19 combines with J gene TRBJ2-5, with 7 bases that match TRBD2. This CDR3 is 14 amino acids long. From germline, CDR1 is LNHDA and CDR2 SQIVND (reference sequence). J was trimmed by 5 bases and V by 4 bases; bases with no gene match: 7. CDR3 residues: CASSRLAGRETQYF. CDR3 nucleotide sequence: TGTGCCAGTAGTAGGCTAGCCGGGAGGGAGACCCAGTACTTC.

V gene TRBV12-3 or TRBV12-4 combines with J gene TRBJ1-1; D is undetermined. Trimming took off 6 bases at V and 7 bases at J, with 3 bases between the two ends. The CDR3 extends over 9 amino acids. The CDR3 sequence is CASSYEAFF. The CDR3 DNA reads as TGTGCCAGCAGCTATGAAGCTTTCTTT.

The V call is TRBV5-1, the J call TRBJ2-2, with 10 bases lining up with TRBD1. Germline CDR1 and CDR2: SGHRS and YFSETQ. V was pared by 4 bases and J by 3 bases, with 0 bases of the junction left unmatched. The CDR3 has 14 residues. The CDR3 DNA reads TGCGCCAGCAGCGGGACAGGGGACACCGGGGAGCTGTTTTTT. As protein: CASSGTGDTGELFF.

This clone was seen only once. This chain links TRBV28 with TRBJ2-7; 7 bases align to TRBD1. From germline, CDR1 is MDHEN and CDR2 SYDVKM. The CDR3 contains 14 residues. J gave up 0 bases and V 10 bases, and 9 bases lay outside the gene matches. The CDR3 spells CATGQAPSSYEQYF. In DNA, the CDR3 is TGTGCCACCGGACAGGCGCCTAGCTCCTACGAGCAGTACTTC. The whole variable domain, remainder taken from reference TRBV28 and TRBJ2-7, is DVKVTQSSRYLVKRTGEKVFLECVQDMDHENMFWYRQDPGLGLRLIYFSYDVKMKEKGDIPEGYSVSREKKERFSLILESASTNQTSMYLCATGQAPSSYEQYFGPGTRLTVT.

CDR3 in DNA: TGTGCCAGCAGCCGGACAGGGGGTCGTAATCAGCCCCAGCATTTT. Translated, it gives CASSRTGGRNQPQHF. The chain recombines TRBV6-5 with TRBJ1-5; 10 positions match TRBD1. The V segment lost 6 bases and the J segment 4 bases; nucleotides outside the gene matches: 6. Germline CDR1 is MNHEY and CDR2 is SVGAGI. The CDR3 consists of 15 residues.

The chain joins TRBV6-6 to TRBJ2-7, with a weak D call TRBD1 (6 bases). Germline loops: CDR1 MNHNY, CDR2 SVGAGI (reference sequence). The CDR3 is made up of 13 amino acids. V dropped 6 bases and J dropped 4 bases, with 13 bases sitting between them. CDR3 nucleotides: TGTGCCAGCAGAAAACAGGGAACATACGAGCAGTACTTC. Its protein product is CASRKQGTYEQYF.

CDR3 loop: CASKSSGSTDTQYF. The DNA of the CDR3 is TGTGCCAGTAAATCCAGCGGTAGCACAGATACGCAGTATTTT. V is TRBV19 and J is TRBJ2-3, with a weak D call TRBD2 (5 bases). CDR3 length: 14 amino acids. Germline loops: CDR1 LNHDA, CDR2 SQIVND (reference sequence). V dropped 7 bases and J dropped 0 bases, with 11 bases sitting between them.

This clone has a handful of counts. The chain recombines TRBV6-5 with TRBJ1-1, with a weak D call TRBD1 (6 bases). The CDR3 totals 14 residues. V lost 6 bases, J lost 4 bases, and 15 bases lay in between. Per germline, CDR1 MNHEY and CDR2 SVGAGI. CDR3: CASRDRGLSTEAFF. CDR3 nucleotide sequence: TGTGCCAGCAGGGACAGAGGGCTTAGCACTGAAGCTTTCTTT.

The chain couples TRBV6-5 to TRBJ2-5; tentatively, D is TRBD2 (6 bases). Germline V gene lookup returns CDR1 MNHEY and CDR2 SVGAGI. The V gene lost 7 bases and the J gene lost 2 bases, with 14 bases spanning the gap. This CDR3 is 14 amino acids long. The CDR3 loop is CASTPPGVQETQYF. CDR3 in DNA: TGTGCCAGCACTCCGCCGGGAGTTCAAGAGACCCAGTACTTC.

The chain links TRBV2 to TRBJ2-5; D might be TRBD1 (6 bases). Germline CDR1 reads SNHLY; CDR2 reads FYNNEI. With 1 base removed from V and 1 base from J, the gap between germline ends came to 7 bases. This CDR3 has 14 amino acids. The chain's CDR3 is CASSEGGGQETQYF. In DNA, the CDR3 is TGTGCCAGCAGTGAAGGAGGGGGCCAAGAGACCCAGTACTTC.

This clone was recorded only once. The rearrangement links TRBV28 to TRBJ1-1, with D uncertain. The CDR3 is made up of 14 amino acids. The ends were cut back, 10 bases at V and 0 bases at J, with 15 bases in the middle. The germline V gene has CDR1 MDHEN and CDR2 SYDVKM. Written as DNA, the CDR3 is TGTGCCACCACACTGACATCCGTGAACACTGAAGCTTTCTTT. It codes for CATTLTSVNTEAFF.

The chain links TRBV3-1 (or the pseudogene TRBV3-2) to TRBJ1-1; 11 nucleotides line up with TRBD1. Trimming took 1 base from V and 7 from J; bases not matched to a gene: 5. The CDR3 consists of 15 residues. Per germline, CDR1 LGHDT and CDR2 YNNKEL (reference sequence). CDR3 in DNA: TGTGCCAGCAGCCAAGTTGGACAGGGGGCCGGTGAAGCTTTCTTT. Translation: CASSQVGQGAGEAFF.

The gene calls are TRBV7-9 and TRBJ1-1, with 10 bases identical to TRBD1. V shed 4 bases and J 1 base; nucleotides not matched to a gene: 6. Per germline, CDR1 SEHNR and CDR2 FQNEAQ (reference sequence). The CDR3 is 16 residues long. CDR3 region: CASSSDRGTRNTEAFF. The CDR3 coding sequence is TGTGCCAGCAGCTCGGACAGGGGGACTAGGAACACTGAAGCTTTCTTT.

This clone was seen a single time. CDR3 sequence reads: CAILGAGDEQFF. CDR3 nucleotide sequence: TGTGCCATCCTGGGGGCCGGCGATGAGCAGTTCTTC. The V call is TRBV10-3, the J call TRBJ2-1; D is perhaps TRBD1 (6 bases). The CDR3 is 12 residues long. Germline V lookup: CDR1 ENHRY, CDR2 SYGVKD. V was shortened by 8 bases and J by 8 bases, with 13 bases between the two germline ends.

This clone was counted a few times. This rearrangement joins TRBV15 to TRBJ1-2; D is possibly TRBD1 (6 bases). The ends were cut back, 1 base at V and 6 bases at J, with 12 bases in the middle. The CDR3 is 14 amino acids. Looked up from germline, CDR1 is LNHNV and CDR2 is YYDKDF (reference sequence). The CDR3: CATSRGGGANGYTF. CDR3 sequence (DNA): TGTGCCACCAGCAGAGGCGGGGGGGCAAATGGCTACACCTTC.

This rearrangement joins TRBV2 to TRBJ2-5, with D perhaps matching TRBD1 (6 bases). Trimming pared 6 bases from V and 4 bases from J, leaving 15 bases between. Germline V gene lookup returns CDR1 SNHLY and CDR2 FYNNEI. CDR3 length: 14 amino acids. This chain's CDR3 is CASRGTGLGETQYF. The CDR3 DNA is TGTGCCAGCAGAGGTACAGGGTTGGGAGAGACCCAGTACTTC.

The genes are TRBV5-1 and TRBJ1-1; tentatively, D is TRBD1 (6 bases). Germline V gives CDR1 SGHRS, CDR2 YFSETQ. Trimming cost V 6 bases and J 6 bases, with 15 bases left between them. The CDR3 extends over 13 amino acids. The CDR3 reads CASNAIGTPEAFF. The CDR3 bases are TGCGCCAGCAATGCCATAGGGACACCTGAAGCTTTCTTT.

The chain combines TRBV18 with TRBJ2-1, with TRBD1 matching over 9 bases. CDR1 is KGHSH and CDR2 is LQKENI in the germline V gene. The V gene end was trimmed by 3 bases and the J gene end by 8 bases; junction bases not matched to a gene: 5. This CDR3 region has 14 residues. The CDR3 DNA reads TGTGCCAGCTCACCCGAACAGGGGGCGGATGAGCAGTTCTTC. It encodes CASSPEQGADEQFF.

This chain uses TRBV19 with TRBJ1-2, with D uncertain. The CDR3 runs to 13 residues. The germline V gene encodes CDR1 LNHDA and CDR2 SQIVND (reference sequence). V lost 7 bases and J 2 bases, leaving 11 bases between the germline ends. This CDR3 is CASNGGQNYGYTF. The CDR3 nucleotides read TGTGCCAGTAACGGAGGGCAGAACTATGGCTACACCTTC.

V usage is TRBV14 and J usage is TRBJ2-5; 9 bases are a match to TRBD2. Germline trimming cut 4 bases from V and 4 bases from J; bases unmatched to any gene: 16. The CDR3 is 18 residues long. From germline, CDR1 is SGHDN and CDR2 FVKESK. In nucleotides, the CDR3 is TGTGCCAGCAGCCCCCCGGGGAGCGGGAGGAAGAAGATAGAGACCCAGTACTTC. The encoded protein is CASSPPGSGRKKIETQYF.

There are a few counts of this clone. Other DNA sequences from this sample encode an identical CDR3 as well. The chain links TRBV27 to TRBJ2-7, with TRBD2 identical over 7 bases. Trimming at V came to 1 base and at J to 2 bases, leaving 2 bases not matched to a gene. Germline CDR1 and CDR2: MNHEY and SMNVEV (reference sequence). The CDR3 covers 14 residues. CDR3 coding DNA: TGTGCCAGCAGTTTATGGGGGAGGGCCTACGAGCAGTACTTC. Translated: CASSLWGRAYEQYF.